The 7 T cell receptor beta chains listed next were all sequenced from one sample in a study of beta chain features in type 1 diabetes. Reverse transcription of all isolated RNA meant that expressed TCRB transcripts were sequenced. Libraries were prepared by immunoSEQ multiplex PCR; TCRdb keeps only in-frame clonotypes and omits some of them. The table lists 130,000 to 150,000 clones, roughly 48% of them singletons, with around 0.42% in the top ten. Sequencing was done on a sample of Tregs from blood. The source of these receptors is a man aged 18 to 30 in good health.

The chain is built from TRBV30 and TRBJ1-6; possible D gene TRBD1, 6 bases. Trimming left V 5 bases short and J 7 bases short, with 12 bases between. The V gene's germline CDR1 is GTSNPN and CDR2 SVGIG (reference sequence). CDR3 length: 13 amino acids. CDR3 sequence reads: CAWADSSNSPLHF. In DNA form, the CDR3 reads TGTGCCTGGGCGGACAGTTCGAATTCACCCCTCCACTTT.

This rearrangement joins TRBV29-1 to TRBJ1-5; no firm D call. Germline values: CDR1 SQVTM, CDR2 ANQGSEA. V dropped 4 bases and J dropped 3 bases, with 10 bases sitting between them. The CDR3 runs to 13 residues. CDR3 sequence reads: CSVAGGVNQPQHF. The CDR3 nucleotides read TGCAGCGTTGCGGGCGGGGTCAATCAGCCCCAGCATTTT.

The chain uses TRBV5-1 and TRBJ2-5, with 10 bases identical to TRBD1. The CDR3 runs to 16 residues. V shed 4 bases, J shed 5 bases, and the junction held 11 bases outside the gene matches. CDR1 is SGHRS, CDR2 YFSETQ, per germline. The DNA of the CDR3 is TGCGCCAGCAGCAAGGGACAGGGGAACCTCAGGGAGACCCAGTACTTC. Encoded protein: CASSKGQGNLRETQYF.

This clone was observed a few times. The rearrangement joins TRBV7-9 to TRBJ1-4; no clear D. This CDR3 region has 14 residues. V was clipped by 5 bases and J by 7 bases, with 14 bases between them. Germline assignment: CDR1 SEHNR and CDR2 FQNEAQ (reference sequence). The chain's CDR3 is CASSPGIGGEKLFF. The DNA of the CDR3 is TGTGCCAGCAGCCCGGGAATTGGAGGTGAAAAACTGTTTTTT.

The chain is built from TRBV18 and TRBJ2-5; 8 positions agree with TRBD1. The V gene's germline CDR1 is KGHSH and CDR2 LQKENI. The ends lost 3 bases at V and 5 bases at J; junction bases unmatched: 11. The CDR3 spans 16 residues. The DNA of the CDR3 is TGTGCCAGCTCACCGGTTGGACAGGGCTTTGGGGAGACCCAGTACTTC. Amino acids: CASSPVGQGFGETQYF. Looking up the rest from reference TRBV18 and TRBJ2-5 gives the full variable domain: NAGVMQNPRHLVRRRGQEARLRCSPMKGHSHVYWYRQLPEEGLKFMVYLQKENIIDESGMPKERFSAEFPKEGPSILRIQQVVRGDSAAYFCASSPVGQGFGETQYFGPGTRLLVL.

The table lists this clone with a few counts. One junction end does not reproduce the germline sequence, and a read error may be involved. The sample has other DNA sequences that encode this CDR3 too. The chain couples TRBV7-2 to TRBJ1-5; D not certain. Germline values: CDR1 SGHTA, CDR2 FQGNSA. CDR3 size: 13 residues. The CDR3 spells CASSIQWNQPQHF. Written as DNA, the CDR3 is TGCGCCAGCAGCATTCAGTGGAATCAGCCCCAGCATTTT. The full variable domain, in which reference TRBV7-2 and TRBJ1-5 provide the parts outside the CDR3, is GAGVSQSPSNKVTEKGKDVELRCDPISGHTALYWYRQSLGQGLEFLIYFQGNSAPDKSGLPSDRFSAERTGGSVSTLTIQRTQQEDSAVYLCASSIQWNQPQHFGDGTRLSIL.

There are a few counts of this clone. The chain has TRBV7-2 and TRBJ1-1; D gene uncertain. In germline, CDR1 is SGHTA, CDR2 FQGNSA. This CDR3 spans 11 amino acids. V was trimmed by 5 bases and J by 5 bases, leaving 6 bases between them. The DNA of the CDR3 is TGTGCCAGCAGCCGCGTGACTGAAGCTTTCTTT. It is translated as CASSRVTEAFF.